This T cell receptor (beta chain) was captured by sequencing in a study of T cells after yellow fever vaccination. TCRdb called the 5' RACE reads again in MiXCR, with one record for every CDR3 protein. Of 250,000 to 350,000 distinct CDR3 sequences in the sample, around 4.5% were seen once. Germline loops: CDR1 KGHDR, CDR2 SFDVKD. Trimming removed 7 bases from V and 0 bases from J; junction bases left unmatched: 10. The CDR3 spans 16 residues. This clonotype was picked up a small number of times. The TCR sequence derives from a young man who received the YFV17D yellow fever vaccine. J is TRBJ2-7 and V is TRBV24-1, with 8 nucleotides matching TRBD1. The sample was PBMCs, taken 15 days after the yellow fever booster vaccination. The chain's CDR3 is CATRETGVKSSYEQYF. CDR3 coding DNA: TGTGCCACCAGAGAGACAGGGGTGAAGAGCTCCTACGAGCAGTACTTC.